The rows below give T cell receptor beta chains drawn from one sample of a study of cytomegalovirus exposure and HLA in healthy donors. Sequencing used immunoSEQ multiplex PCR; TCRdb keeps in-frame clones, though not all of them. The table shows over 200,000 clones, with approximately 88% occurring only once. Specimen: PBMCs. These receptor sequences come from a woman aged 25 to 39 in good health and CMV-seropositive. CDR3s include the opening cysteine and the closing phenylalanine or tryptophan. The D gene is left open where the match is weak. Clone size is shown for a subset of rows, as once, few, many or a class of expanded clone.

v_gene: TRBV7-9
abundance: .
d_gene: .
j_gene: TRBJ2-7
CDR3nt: TGTGCCAGCAACAGAGACTCCTACGAGCAGTACTTC
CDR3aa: CASNRDSYEQYF

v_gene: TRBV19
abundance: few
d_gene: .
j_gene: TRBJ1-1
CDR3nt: TGTGCCAGTAAGATTGGGGGGAGGTCGAACACTGAAGCTTTCTTT
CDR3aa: CASKIGGRSNTEAFF

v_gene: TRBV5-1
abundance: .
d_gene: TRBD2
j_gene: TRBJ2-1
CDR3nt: TGCGCCAGCAGCGGAACGGGACTAGCTTCCATTAATGAGCAGTTCTTC
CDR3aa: CASSGTGLASINEQFF

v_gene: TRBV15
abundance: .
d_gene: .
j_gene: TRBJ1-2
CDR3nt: TGTGCCACCAGCAGAGGTTCAGGGAGCTATGGCTACACCTTC
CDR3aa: CATSRGSGSYGYTF

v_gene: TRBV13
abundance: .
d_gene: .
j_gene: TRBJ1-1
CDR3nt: TGTGCCAGCAGCTTAGGGGAAGCGACTGAAGCTTTCTTT
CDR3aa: CASSLGEATEAFF

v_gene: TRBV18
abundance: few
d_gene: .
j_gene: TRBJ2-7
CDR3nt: TGTGCCAGCTCAGGCTATCAGGGCATCGAGCAGTACTTC
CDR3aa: CASSGYQGIEQYF

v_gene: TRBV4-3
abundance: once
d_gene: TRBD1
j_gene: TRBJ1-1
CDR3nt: TGCGCCAGCAGCCAAGGGCCGGGACAGATGAACACTGAAGCTTTCTTT
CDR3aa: CASSQGPGQMNTEAFF

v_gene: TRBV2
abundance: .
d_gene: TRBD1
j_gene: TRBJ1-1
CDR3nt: TGTGCCAGCAGTGACCGGGACAGGGAGATAGCTTTCTTT
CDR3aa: CASSDRDREIAFF

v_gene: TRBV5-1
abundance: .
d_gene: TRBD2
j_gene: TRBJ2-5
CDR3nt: TGCGCCAGCAGCTCTCTCGGACTAGCGGGAGGGCAAGAGACCCAGTACTTC
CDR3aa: CASSSLGLAGGQETQYF

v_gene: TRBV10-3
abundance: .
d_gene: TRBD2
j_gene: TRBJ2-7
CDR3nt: TGTGCCATCAGTGGACGACTAGCGGGGTACTACGAGCAGTACTTC
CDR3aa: CAISGRLAGYYEQYF

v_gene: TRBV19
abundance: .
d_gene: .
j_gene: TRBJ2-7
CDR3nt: TGTGCCAGTAGTATGGAAGGACGGGGCTACGAGCAGTACTTC
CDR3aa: CASSMEGRGYEQYF